Following are 20 T cell receptor beta chains from one sample sequenced in a study of cytomegalovirus exposure and HLA in healthy donors. This PCR relied on a set of 60 Vbeta primers and 13 Jbeta primers. The data were produced by immunoSEQ multiplex PCR, yet TCRdb's version contains in-frame clones alone and is incomplete. The table shows approximately 180,000 clones, with about 70% occurring only once. Material: PBMCs. The source is a woman aged 30 to 39 in good health and CMV-seronegative.

J is TRBJ1-1 and V is TRBV19; D is uncertain. Germline CDR1 reads LNHDA; CDR2 reads SQIVND (reference sequence). CDR3 size: 12 residues. V was shortened by 8 bases and J by 8 bases, with 15 bases between the two germline ends. CDR3 region: CASSSITTEAFF. The DNA for the CDR3 is TGTGCCAGTTCCTCCATCACAACAGAAGCTTTCTTT.

This clone occurred a few times. The V gene is TRBV7-8, the J gene TRBJ2-7; 11 bases are shared with TRBD1. With 1 base clipped from V and 5 bases from J, the junction kept 7 bases outside the gene matches. Germline V gives CDR1 SGHVS, CDR2 FQNEAQ. The CDR3 is made up of 16 amino acids. CDR3 sequence reads: CASSLEGRTGGHEQYF. The CDR3 region has the DNA TGTGCCAGCAGCTTAGAGGGGCGGACAGGGGGCCACGAGCAGTACTTC.

The genes are TRBV5-1 and TRBJ2-5, with TRBD2 identical over 10 bases. In germline, CDR1 is SGHRS, CDR2 YFSETQ. The CDR3 covers 15 residues. V shed 0 bases and J 2 bases; nucleotides not matched to a gene: 1. In nucleotides, the CDR3 is TGCGCCAGCAGCTTGGAACTAGCGGGGCAAGAGACCCAGTACTTC. It codes for CASSLELAGQETQYF.

About this clone: Here the CDR3 omits its conserved ending phenylalanine or tryptophan, so a read error is the likely source. Because the CDR3's place on the DNA is in doubt, the DNA is left out and the CDR3 is given as listed by TCRdb. This chain connects TRBV6-5 to TRBJ1-3; the table names TRBD1, a call not compared with the DNA. CDR1 is MNHEY and CDR2 is SVGAGI in the germline V gene. The CDR3 is made up of 9 amino acids, end residues included. CDR3 loop: CASSYLDRG.

This sequence joins TRBV11-2 and TRBJ2-5; 7 bases are shared with TRBD2. The CDR3 contains 16 residues. J was trimmed by 5 bases and V by 3 bases; bases with no gene match: 12. Germline CDR1 is SGHAT and CDR2 is FQNNGV. Here the CDR3 reads CASSLGGSGTGETQYF. DNA of the CDR3: TGTGCCAGCAGCTTGGGAGGGTCCGGGACGGGGGAGACCCAGTACTTC.

This chain connects TRBV14 to TRBJ2-7; TRBD2 aligns across 10 bases. The germline CDR1 and CDR2 sequences are SGHDN and FVKESK. This CDR3 has 15 residues. V was pared by 1 base and J by 5 bases, with 5 bases of the junction left unmatched. This CDR3 is CASSQGELAGNEQYF. The CDR3 coding sequence is TGTGCCAGCAGCCAAGGGGAACTAGCGGGAAACGAGCAGTACTTC.

This chain links TRBV19 with TRBJ1-2; maybe TRBD1 (6 bases). Trimming took off 4 bases at V and 8 bases at J, with 17 bases between the two ends. Looked up from germline, CDR1 is LNHDA and CDR2 is SQIVND (reference sequence). The CDR3 runs to 14 residues. The CDR3 loop is CASSTRDNGAGYTF. In DNA, the CDR3 is TGTGCCAGTAGTACCCGGGACAACGGAGCAGGCTACACCTTC.

The chain joins TRBV27 to TRBJ1-1; 8 bases are a match to TRBD1. V gave up 5 bases and J gave up 0 bases; unmatched junction bases: 5. Germline-derived CDR1 and CDR2 are MNHEY and SMNVEV (reference sequence). The CDR3 length is 15 residues. This CDR3 reads CASSTATGVNTEAFF. In DNA form, the CDR3 reads TGTGCCAGCAGTACCGCGACAGGGGTGAACACTGAAGCTTTCTTT.

This sequence joins TRBV5-1 and TRBJ2-7, with D maybe TRBD2 (6 bases). Trimming stripped 0 bases from V and 4 bases from J, with 11 bases between. The CDR3 contains 14 residues. CDR1 is SGHRS, CDR2 YFSETQ, per germline. CDR3 loop: CASSLGGTVYEQYF. DNA for the CDR3: TGCGCCAGCAGCTTGGGCGGGACGGTATACGAGCAGTACTTC.

V usage is TRBV6-4 and J usage is TRBJ2-2; D gene ambiguous. Per the germline V gene, CDR1 is MRHNA and CDR2 is SNTAGT. V gave up 0 bases and J gave up 1 base, with 9 bases separating them. This CDR3 comprises 16 residues. The CDR3 bases are TGTGCCAGCAGTGACTCTAGCAGTGAGAACACCGGGGAGCTGTTTTTT. Protein product: CASSDSSSENTGELFF.

This clone was seen just once. The chain combines TRBV6-5 with TRBJ1-1, with 11 bases fitting TRBD1. The CDR3 runs to 12 residues. CDR1 and CDR2 from the germline V gene are MNHEY and SVGAGI. J lost 11 bases, V lost 7 bases, and 6 bases had no gene match. The CDR3 sequence: CASMAGDRGAFF. The CDR3 DNA reads as TGTGCCAGCATGGCGGGGGACAGGGGGGCTTTCTTT.

This chain uses TRBV11-2 with TRBJ2-3, with D unclear. CDR1 and CDR2 (germline): SGHAT, FQNNGV. CDR3 length equals 15 residues. The V gene lost 1 base and the J gene lost 7 bases, with 15 bases spanning the gap. CDR3 DNA sequence: TGTGCCAGCAGCTTAGCCCGTGGCCGTTCGCATACGCAGTATTTT. Residues: CASSLARGRSHTQYF.

This sequence joins TRBV5-6 and TRBJ1-6; tentatively, D is TRBD1 (5 bases). Trimming removed 1 base from V and 9 bases from J, with 11 bases in between. The CDR3 length is 14 residues. Germline lookup yields CDR1 SGHDT and CDR2 YYEEEE. The CDR3 nucleotides are TGTGCCAGCAGCTTGAGGGTAAGGGGTTCACCCCTCCACTTT. Its translation is CASSLRVRGSPLHF.

V gene TRBV9 combines with J gene TRBJ2-1; a weak D match, TRBD2 (5 bases). This CDR3 region has 15 residues. Germline CDR1 is SGDLS and CDR2 is YYNGEE. Trimming took off 3 bases at V and 0 bases at J, with 10 bases between the two ends. CDR3 residues: CASSAEGSSYNEQFF. The CDR3, as DNA: TGTGCCAGCAGCGCCGAAGGGAGCTCCTACAATGAGCAGTTCTTC.

CDR3 nucleotide sequence: TGTGCCAGCAGTCTTAGAACCGGGGAGCTGTTTTTT. It is translated as CASSLRTGELFF. The chain is built from TRBV28 and TRBJ2-2; D is uncertain. In germline, CDR1 is MDHEN, CDR2 SYDVKM. Trimming stripped 5 bases from V and 5 bases from J, with 6 bases between. CDR3 length: 12 amino acids.

V gene TRBV1 combines with J gene TRBJ2-7; the DNA was not compared with TRBD1, the D call given in the table. TRBV1 is classified as a pseudogene. This CDR3 is built from 15 residues. CDR3 bases: TGCACCAGCAGCCAAGATGACAGGGCGTTCTACGAGCAGTACTTC. Translation gives CTSSQDDRAFYEQYF.

This clone was observed a single time. The V gene is TRBV11-1, the J gene TRBJ1-3; no definite D call. Germline V lookup: CDR1 SGHAT, CDR2 FQDESV (reference sequence). The CDR3 is made up of 14 amino acids. Deletions cut 5 bases from V and 2 bases from J, with 10 bases between. This CDR3 reads CASSPTRTGNTIYF. CDR3 DNA sequence: TGTGCCAGCAGCCCGACTCGGACTGGAAACACCATATATTTT.

The chain has TRBV7-8 and TRBJ1-5; 7 bases map to TRBD1. The CDR3 contains 15 residues. Trimming cost V 5 bases and J 7 bases; bases outside gene matches: 11. The germline V gene encodes CDR1 SGHVS and CDR2 FQNEAQ. The CDR3 DNA follows: TGTGCCAGCAGCCCCCTTGAAGGGGGCCGCCAGCCCCAGCATTTT. Amino acids: CASSPLEGGRQPQHF.

The rearrangement joins TRBV7-3 to TRBJ2-5; 12 bases line up with TRBD2. The CDR3 is made up of 16 amino acids. V lost 4 bases, J lost 2 bases, and 5 bases stayed unmatched. Germline V lookup: CDR1 SGHTA, CDR2 FQGTGA. Here the CDR3 reads CASSSTSGGRQETQYF. CDR3 coding DNA: TGTGCCAGCAGCTCGACTAGCGGGGGCCGGCAAGAGACCCAGTACTTC.

The chain couples TRBV11-3 to TRBJ2-1; 8 bases are shared with TRBD2. CDR3 length: 13 amino acids. Germline V lookup: CDR1 SGHNT, CDR2 YENEEA. The trim removed 5 bases at V and 9 bases at J, leaving 6 bases unmatched. DNA for the CDR3: TGTGCCAGCAGCATAATAGCGGGGAGTGAGCAGTTCTTC. Encoded protein: CASSIIAGSEQFF.